This record covers a single T cell receptor (beta chain). Trimming took off 4 bases at V and 7 bases at J, with 23 bases between the two ends. This CDR3 has 15 amino acids. Germline assignment: CDR1 DFQATT and CDR2 SNEGSKA (reference sequence). This sample is part of a study of patients and donors after allogeneic stem cell transplantation. Each CDR3 protein gets one entry after TCRdb re-called the RT-PCR reads with MiXCR. Among roughly 940,000 distinct CDR3 sequences listed, more than 15% were seen once. J is TRBJ2-7 and V is TRBV20-1; the D is unclear. The sample comprised blood, either unsorted or a sorted T cell fraction (not recorded which). This TCR was recovered from a human donor who was either an allogeneic HSCT recipient or a stem cell or donor lymphocyte infusion donor (not recorded which). It is not recorded whose cells these are; they may come from a transplant donor. As DNA, the CDR3 is TGCAGTGCTACGGATACGGGCAGCTTACCTTCGGAGCAGTACTTC. Amino acids: CSATDTGSLPSEQYF.